Presented here are 30 T cell receptor beta chains from one specimen sequenced in a study of cytomegalovirus exposure and HLA in healthy donors. The PCR contained 60 Vbeta and 13 Jbeta primers. Measured with immunoSEQ multiplex PCR; TCRdb has only the in-frame clones, and not every one. The table lists fewer than 250,000 clones, about 83% of them singletons. The specimen was PBMCs. The receptor source for this set is a human donor in good health.

J is TRBJ2-5 and V is TRBV7-6, with 8 nucleotides matching TRBD1. Germline assignment: CDR1 SGHVS and CDR2 FNYEAQ. The CDR3 spans 15 residues. The V segment lost 5 bases and the J segment 5 bases; nucleotides outside the gene matches: 10. The CDR3 spells CASSPGDRPSETQYF. In nucleotides, the CDR3 is TGTGCCAGCAGCCCCGGGGACAGGCCTTCGGAGACCCAGTACTTC.

V is TRBV11-2 and J is TRBJ2-7; D is possibly TRBD2 (5 bases). V lost 0 bases, J lost 4 bases, and 10 bases lay in between. CDR3 length: 14 amino acids. Per the germline V gene, CDR1 is SGHAT and CDR2 is FQNNGV. The CDR3 loop is CASSLEVRGYEQYF. The CDR3 nucleotides read TGTGCCAGCAGCTTAGAGGTTAGAGGGTACGAGCAGTACTTC.

The V call is TRBV4-2, the J call TRBJ2-5, with D perhaps TRBD2 (5 bases). The germline V gene encodes CDR1 LGHNA and CDR2 YNFKEQ. Trimming removed 1 base from V and 4 bases from J, with 10 bases in between. This CDR3 has 14 amino acids. For the CDR3, the DNA is TGTGCCAGCAGCCAAGCGAGCGAGGGAGAGACCCAGTACTTC. Encoded protein: CASSQASEGETQYF.

The sample holds a few counts of this clone. V is TRBV27 and J is TRBJ1-1; 9 positions match TRBD1. The V gene end was trimmed by 5 bases and the J gene end by 7 bases; junction bases not matched to a gene: 11. The CDR3 is 15 amino acids. Germline V CDR1 and CDR2: MNHEY, SMNVEV (reference sequence). The CDR3 DNA is TGTGCCAGCAGTCAATCGGAGTGGGACAGGGATGAAGCTTTCTTT. Amino acids: CASSQSEWDRDEAFF.

The rearrangement links TRBV27 to TRBJ1-2; D is uncertain. CDR1 and CDR2 (germline): MNHEY, SMNVEV (reference sequence). Trimming left V 2 bases short and J 1 base short, with 8 bases between. The CDR3 is 14 amino acids. CDR3 sequence reads: CASSLIGSNYGYTF. Written as DNA, the CDR3 is TGTGCCAGCAGTTTAATTGGTAGTAACTATGGCTACACCTTC.

CDR3 amino acids: CASSLDKNTEAFF. The CDR3 DNA sequence: TGCGCCAGCAGCTTGGACAAGAACACTGAAGCTTTCTTT. This chain links TRBV5-1 with TRBJ1-1; D ambiguous. V lost 0 bases and J 1 base, leaving 4 bases between the germline ends. CDR3 length: 13 amino acids. The V gene's germline CDR1 is SGHRS and CDR2 YFSETQ.

This clone occurred once. The chain couples TRBV2 to TRBJ1-1, with a weak D call TRBD1 (5 bases). This CDR3 is built from 15 residues. Germline lookup yields CDR1 SNHLY and CDR2 FYNNEI. V was trimmed by 11 bases and J by 5 bases, leaving 24 bases between them. CDR3 amino acids: CAGSTGSGSWTEAFF. DNA for the CDR3: TGTGCCGGTAGTACAGGTTCTGGGTCTTGGACTGAAGCTTTCTTT.

The chain uses TRBV14 and TRBJ2-7; D might be TRBD2 (6 bases). Germline V gene sequence: CDR1 SGHDN, CDR2 FVKESK. With 3 bases removed from V and 6 bases from J, the gap between germline ends came to 15 bases. This CDR3 is 14 amino acids long. This CDR3 is CASSQGGLVTEQYF. Written as DNA, the CDR3 is TGTGCCAGCAGCCAGGGAGGACTCGTGACCGAGCAGTACTTC.

The rearrangement uses TRBV7-2 and TRBJ2-1; TRBD2 matches at 11 bases. J gave up 9 bases and V 1 base, and 2 bases lay outside the gene matches. CDR3 length: 14 amino acids. The V gene's germline CDR1 is SGHTA and CDR2 FQGNSA. Here the CDR3 reads CASSLGLAGGEQFF. In nucleotides, the CDR3 is TGTGCCAGCAGCTTAGGCCTAGCGGGAGGTGAGCAGTTCTTC.

This chain links TRBV29-1 with TRBJ1-2; maybe TRBD1 (6 bases). Trimming stripped 6 bases from V and 6 bases from J, with 14 bases between. The CDR3 extends over 12 amino acids. Germline-derived CDR1 and CDR2 are SQVTM and ANQGSEA. The DNA of the CDR3 is TGCAGCGTGGGGCGGGGGGCTCATGGCTACACCTTC. Translation gives CSVGRGAHGYTF.

The chain combines TRBV7-9 with TRBJ2-5, with TRBD2 matching 8 bases. CDR3 length: 16 residues. Trimming at V came to 4 bases and at J to 4 bases, leaving 11 bases not matched to a gene. Germline V lookup: CDR1 SEHNR, CDR2 FQNEAQ (reference sequence). The CDR3 loop reads CASSSPPGGRGETQYF. Here the CDR3 DNA reads TGTGCCAGCAGCTCCCCACCGGGAGGGCGAGGAGAGACCCAGTACTTC.

The chain combines TRBV6-5 with TRBJ2-5, with D maybe TRBD1 (6 bases). V lost 11 bases and J 4 bases, leaving 20 bases between the germline ends. This CDR3 has 14 residues. CDR1 is MNHEY and CDR2 is SVGAGI in the germline V gene. The chain's CDR3 is CAAQSGDLGETQYF. Written as DNA, the CDR3 is TGTGCCGCCCAATCAGGGGATCTGGGAGAGACCCAGTACTTC.

The CDR3 region is CASSPPGLAGVGELFF. Here the CDR3 DNA reads TGTGCCAGCTCACCGCCGGGACTAGCGGGAGTGGGGGAGCTGTTTTTT. The chain uses TRBV18 and TRBJ2-2; 14 bases align to TRBD2. Losses at the gene ends were 3 bases for V and 8 bases for J; bases not matched to a gene: 5. The CDR3 covers 16 residues. Germline CDR1 KGHSH, CDR2 LQKENI.

The table lists this clone with a few counts. This sequence joins TRBV15 and TRBJ1-3; no definite D call. CDR1 and CDR2 (germline): LNHNV, YYDKDF (reference sequence). Between the trimmed V and J ends, which lost 8 bases and 4 bases, there was a span of 12 bases. CDR3 length equals 13 residues. CDR3 in amino acids: CATSRISGNTIYF. The CDR3 DNA is TGTGCCACCTCTAGGATCTCCGGAAACACCATATATTTT.

The CDR3 DNA is TGTGCCTGGAGTGTAACCTACAGTTCCTACGAGCAGTACTTC. Translated: CAWSVTYSSYEQYF. V usage is TRBV30 and J usage is TRBJ2-7; D unclear. Germline-derived CDR1 and CDR2 are GTSNPN and SVGIG (reference sequence). This CDR3 is built from 14 residues. V gave up 0 bases and J gave up 1 base, with 10 bases separating them. Using reference TRBV30 and TRBJ2-7 for the parts outside the CDR3, the full variable domain is SQTIHQWPATLVQPVGSPLSLECTVEGTSNPNLYWYRQAAGRGLQLLFYSVGIGQISSEVPQNLSASRPQDRQFILSSKKLLLSDSGFYLCAWSVTYSSYEQYFGPGTRLTVT.

The chain combines TRBV7-6 with TRBJ1-3; TRBD1 aligns across 7 bases. Germline V gene lookup returns CDR1 SGHVS and CDR2 FNYEAQ. CDR3 length: 16 residues. After removal of 1 base from V and 3 bases from J, the junction contained 6 bases not matched to a gene. CDR3 residues: CASSLGPQGSGNTIYF. Written as DNA, the CDR3 is TGTGCCAGCAGCTTAGGCCCACAGGGGAGTGGAAACACCATATATTTT.

The genes are TRBV19 and TRBJ1-1, with TRBD1 identical over 9 bases. The CDR3 sequence is 16 residues long. Germline V gives CDR1 LNHDA, CDR2 SQIVND (reference sequence). The trim removed 7 bases at V and 4 bases at J, leaving 13 bases unmatched. In nucleotides, the CDR3 is TGTGCCAGTATACCGGCCGGGACAGGGCGCCTCACTGAAGCTTTCTTT. It encodes CASIPAGTGRLTEAFF. The full variable domain, in which reference TRBV19 and TRBJ1-1 provide the parts outside the CDR3, is DGGITQSPKYLFRKEGQNVTLSCEQNLNHDAMYWYRQDPGQGLRLIYYSQIVNDFQKGDIAEGYSVSREKKESFPLTVTSAQKNPTAFYLCASIPAGTGRLTEAFFGQGTRLTVV.

The V gene is TRBV5-4, the J gene TRBJ2-1; 8 bases are shared with TRBD2. This CDR3 region has 15 residues. CDR1 is SGHNT and CDR2 is YYREEE in the germline V gene (reference sequence). J was trimmed by 8 bases and V by 4 bases; bases with no gene match: 11. CDR3 sequence (DNA): TGTGCCAGCAGCACTCCTAGCGGGCGCCCCGATGAGCAGTTCTTC. Translating gives CASSTPSGRPDEQFF.

This chain links TRBV19 with TRBJ1-5; the match to TRBD1 covers 9 bases. With V trimmed by 6 bases and J by 4 bases, 7 bases remained unmatched. Germline V lookup: CDR1 LNHDA, CDR2 SQIVND (reference sequence). CDR3 size: 15 residues. The CDR3 nucleotides read TGTGCCAGTAGAAAGCTGACAGGGGGGAATCAGCCCCAGCATTTT. Translated: CASRKLTGGNQPQHF.

The rearrangement uses TRBV13 and TRBJ2-5, with 10 bases aligning to TRBD2. Germline V gene sequence: CDR1 PRHDT, CDR2 FYEKMQ (reference sequence). The V segment lost 5 bases and the J segment 3 bases; nucleotides outside the gene matches: 12. This CDR3 has 17 amino acids. CDR3 residues: CASSPLGLAGDKETQYF. In DNA, the CDR3 is TGTGCCAGCAGCCCTCTTGGCCTAGCGGGAGATAAAGAGACCCAGTACTTC.

The V call is TRBV10-3, the J call TRBJ1-1, with D maybe TRBD1 (5 bases). Per germline, CDR1 ENHRY and CDR2 SYGVKD. Deletions cut 3 bases from V and 13 bases from J, with 18 bases between. The CDR3 runs 13 residues. CDR3 DNA sequence: TGTGCCATCAGTGATTCGGAGGGCACGGGGGGTTTCTTT. Protein: CAISDSEGTGGFF.

Concerning this clone itself: The junction departs from germline at one end; a sequencing error may be responsible. This chain connects TRBV7-7 to TRBJ2-1; D not certain. The length of the CDR3 is 13 residues. Looked up from germline, CDR1 is SSHAT and CDR2 is FNYEAQ (reference sequence). The CDR3 reads CASSFQTGNEQFF. The CDR3 nucleotides read TGTGCTAGCAGTTTCCAAACTGGCAATGAGCAGTTCTTC.

There are a few counts of this clone. The V and J genes are TRBV5-1 and TRBJ2-5; D is perhaps TRBD2 (5 bases). The germline V gene has CDR1 SGHRS and CDR2 YFSETQ. This CDR3 comprises 18 residues. The V gene lost 3 bases and the J gene lost 2 bases, with 23 bases spanning the gap. CDR3 in amino acids: CASSSGLLNNPLQETQYF. CDR3 bases: TGCGCCAGCAGCTCCGGACTCTTAAACAACCCATTACAAGAGACCCAGTACTTC.

As for this clone: Compared with germline, one end of the junction differs, possibly owing to a read error. The gene calls are TRBV7-9 and TRBJ2-7; TRBD2 aligns across 8 bases. From germline, CDR1 is SEHNR and CDR2 FQNEAQ (reference sequence). The CDR3 consists of 15 residues. CDR3 DNA: TGTTCCAGCAGCTTACCCACTAGCGGTCCCTACGAGCAGTACTTC. This sequence encodes CSSSLPTSGPYEQYF.

V gene TRBV7-9 combines with J gene TRBJ2-2; perhaps TRBD2 as D (5 bases). Germline assignment: CDR1 SEHNR and CDR2 FQNEAQ (reference sequence). The CDR3 is made up of 16 amino acids. The V and J ends lost 3 bases and 0 bases respectively, with 11 bases between them. This chain's CDR3 is CASSLDFHANTGELFF. In nucleotides, the CDR3 is TGTGCCAGCAGCTTGGACTTTCATGCGAACACCGGGGAGCTGTTTTTT.

This clone was observed a handful of times. The CDR3 DNA follows: TGTGCCAGCAGCACCCGAGGCGGACAGGGAGAAGCCAAAAACATTCAGTACTTC. It specifies CASSTRGGQGEAKNIQYF. The rearrangement links TRBV11-2 to TRBJ2-4; 8 bases match TRBD1. The CDR3 covers 18 residues. Trimming at V came to 5 bases and at J to 0 bases, leaving 12 bases not matched to a gene. Germline loops: CDR1 SGHAT, CDR2 FQNNGV.

CDR3 sequence: CASSMTPGQSQPQHF. The CDR3 region has the DNA TGTGCCAGCAGTATGACCCCGGGACAGAGCCAGCCCCAGCATTTT. The chain couples TRBV28 to TRBJ1-5; 7 positions match TRBD1. The germline V gene encodes CDR1 MDHEN and CDR2 SYDVKM. The CDR3 is 15 residues long. Trimming cost V 5 bases and J 7 bases; bases outside gene matches: 11.

The rearrangement links TRBV4-1 to TRBJ2-1; D possibly corresponds to TRBD1 (5 bases). V lost 5 bases and J 0 bases, leaving 14 bases between the germline ends. The CDR3 has 16 residues. CDR1 MGHRA and CDR2 YSYEKL come from the germline V gene. CDR3 nucleotides: TGCGCCAGCAGCTTCAGGGTCCTCAGCTCCTACAATGAGCAGTTCTTC. Residues: CASSFRVLSSYNEQFF.

Written as DNA, the CDR3 is TGTGCCAGCAGCTTGCTAGCCTCCTACAATGAGCAGTTCTTC. Its protein is CASSLLASYNEQFF. This chain connects TRBV5-4 to TRBJ2-1; D might be TRBD2 (5 bases). V lost 1 base and J lost 0, with 5 bases in between. This CDR3 contains 14 residues. The germline V gene encodes CDR1 SGHNT and CDR2 YYREEE (reference sequence).

The genes are TRBV7-9 and TRBJ2-7; TRBD2 might be the D (6 bases). Per the germline V gene, CDR1 is SEHNR and CDR2 is FQNEAQ (reference sequence). V lost 4 bases, J lost 0 bases, and 16 bases lay in between. The CDR3 has 16 amino acids. CDR3 DNA: TGTGCCAGCAGCTGGCCTTCAGGGAGGAGCTCCTACGAGCAGTACTTC. The encoded protein is CASSWPSGRSSYEQYF. Looking up the rest from reference TRBV7-9 and TRBJ2-7 gives the full variable domain: DTGVSQNPRHKITKRGQNVTFRCDPISEHNRLYWYRQTLGQGPEFLTYFQNEAQLEKSRLLSDRFSAERPKGSFSTLEIQRTEQGDSAMYLCASSWPSGRSSYEQYFGPGTRLTVT.